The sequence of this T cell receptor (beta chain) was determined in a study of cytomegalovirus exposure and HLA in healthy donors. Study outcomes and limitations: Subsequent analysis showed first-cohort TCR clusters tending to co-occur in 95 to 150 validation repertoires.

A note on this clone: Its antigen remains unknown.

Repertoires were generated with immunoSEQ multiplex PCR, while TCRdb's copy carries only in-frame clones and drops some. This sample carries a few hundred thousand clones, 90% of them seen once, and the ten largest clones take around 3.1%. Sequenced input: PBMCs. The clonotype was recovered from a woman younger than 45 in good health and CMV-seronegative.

CDR3: CASSVGLAGELFF. In DNA form, the CDR3 reads TGTGCCAGCAGCGTGGGGTTGGCCGGGGAGCTGTTTTTT. The chain joins TRBV9 to TRBJ2-2; D call uncertain. V was clipped by 2 bases and J by 6 bases, with 8 bases between them. The CDR3 runs to 13 residues. The V gene's germline CDR1 is SGDLS and CDR2 YYNGEE.